This T cell receptor (beta chain) stems from a study of blood T cell repertoires in COVID-19. Whole-study context: Some COVID-19 samples were acute and others convalescent; all came from the United States, Italy and Spain.

In the authors' methods: How many nucleated cells were present was estimated from reference gene primer amplification. Libraries were prepared by immunoSEQ multiplex PCR; TCRdb keeps only in-frame clonotypes and omits some of them. The V and J calls and clone size are taken from that table; D and trimming were inferred from the DNA. The table includes 400,000 or so clones, around nine tenths detected once. Trimming left V 1 base short and J 1 base short, with 8 bases between. The CDR3 consists of 14 residues. Germline CDR1 reads SEHNR; CDR2 reads FQNEAQ (reference sequence). This clonotype originated in a human donor in a cohort sampled during active COVID-19. Sequencing was performed on peripheral blood. The chain combines TRBV7-9 with TRBJ2-7; no firm D call. The DNA for the CDR3 is TGTGCCAGCAGCTTAGGCGTGTTTTCCTACGAGCAGTACTTC. It codes for CASSLGVFSYEQYF.